This is a list of T cell receptor beta chains from one sample in a study of naive and memory T cell subsets. TCRdb called the UMI-ligation and nested PCR reads again in MiXCR, with one record for every CDR3 protein. The sample carries 130,000 to 150,000 distinct CDR3 sequences, approximately 15% recorded once. The sequencing input was naive CD4+ T cells from blood. These receptors were obtained from a human donor in good health. Each CDR3 is given with its conserved first and last residue. The D gene is left open where the match is weak. Clone size is stated in some rows and not others, as once, few, many or a class when expanded.

>TRBV4-2|few|TRBJ1-5|-
TGTGCCAGCAGCCAAGATTCAGGGTCCGTTCAGCCCCAGCATTTT
CASSQDSGSVQPQHF
>TRBV3-1|few|TRBJ2-7|-
TGTGCCAGCAGCCCACCCTCGGGGGAGTCCAGAGAGCAGTACTTC
CASSPPSGESREQYF
>TRBV12-5|few|TRBJ2-1|TRBD1
TGTGCTAGTGGATCGGACAGGGCCAATGAGCAGTTCTTC
CASGSDRANEQFF
>TRBV5-6|few|TRBJ2-2|TRBD2
TGTGCCAGCAGCTTGGATAGCGGGAGAGTCACCGGGGAGCTGTTTTTT
CASSLDSGRVTGELFF
>TRBV28|few|TRBJ2-6|-
TGTGCCAGCAGTCCCCCAGGGGCTGGGGCCAACGTCCTGACTTTC
CASSPPGAGANVLTF
>TRBV28|-|TRBJ2-7|-
TGTGCCAGCAGTCCGGGGGACCCTCGCCACGAGCAGTACTTC
CASSPGDPRHEQYF
>TRBV18|few|TRBJ2-7|-
TGTGCCAGCTCGCCTGACAGGGAGGTCCCCGAGCAGTACTTC
CASSPDREVPEQYF
>TRBV5-1|-|TRBJ1-2|-
TGCGCCAGCCACATCACCGGCGGCCGTACTAACTATGGCTACACCTTC
CASHITGGRTNYGYTF
>TRBV7-2|many|TRBJ2-1|TRBD2
TGTGCCAGCATCGTGCAGGGACTAGCGGGGTACAATGAGCAGTTCTTC
CASIVQGLAGYNEQFF
>TRBV2|-|TRBJ2-7|-
TGTGCCAGCAGCCTGGACACTCCTGACTACGAGCAGTACTTC
CASSLDTPDYEQYF